This record looks at one T cell receptor (beta chain) sequence and its context. Study members were between roughly 18 and 90 years old and lived in 24 US regions. Clinical history as reported by participants underpinned cohort assignment. Symptom resolution, clearance, or two negative PCRs marked the recovered donors of Cohort 3. Original methodology: Reference gene primer amplification gave estimated nucleated cell counts. TCRdb's copy holds only in-frame clones and misses some; the assay was immunoSEQ multiplex PCR. Clonal size and the V and J genes are those of that table, whereas D and trimming came from the DNA. The profile covers 300,000 to 350,000 clones, with approximately 88% appearing a single time and about 5% taken by the ten largest. The record originates from a study of blood T cell repertoires in COVID-19. The specimen was PBMCs or T cells enriched from blood (not recorded which). This receptor was taken from a young man who had recovered from COVID-19.

CDR3 nucleotide sequence: TGTGCCAGCAGCCCCGAAAGGACAGCTATTTATGGCTACACCTTC. Translating it yields CASSPERTAIYGYTF. V gene TRBV5-4 combines with J gene TRBJ1-2; D possibly corresponds to TRBD1 (6 bases). The V end lost 4 bases, the J end lost 5 bases, and 18 bases lay between the germline ends. This CDR3 is built from 15 residues. Germline V gives CDR1 SGHNT, CDR2 YYREEE (reference sequence).